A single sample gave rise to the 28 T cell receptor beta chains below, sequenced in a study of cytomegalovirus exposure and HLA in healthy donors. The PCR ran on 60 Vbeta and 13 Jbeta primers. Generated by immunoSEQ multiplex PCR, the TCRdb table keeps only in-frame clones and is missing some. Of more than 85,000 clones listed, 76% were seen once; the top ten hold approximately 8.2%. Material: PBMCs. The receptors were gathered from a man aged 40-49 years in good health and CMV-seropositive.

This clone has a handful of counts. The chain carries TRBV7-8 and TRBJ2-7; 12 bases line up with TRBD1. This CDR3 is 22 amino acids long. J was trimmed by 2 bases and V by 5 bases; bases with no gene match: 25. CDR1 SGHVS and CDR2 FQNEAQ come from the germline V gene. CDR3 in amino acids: CASSRHGTGGPKVNGKTYEQYF. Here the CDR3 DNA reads TGTGCCAGCAGCCGCCATGGGACAGGGGGCCCAAAAGTCAATGGAAAAACCTACGAGCAGTACTTC.

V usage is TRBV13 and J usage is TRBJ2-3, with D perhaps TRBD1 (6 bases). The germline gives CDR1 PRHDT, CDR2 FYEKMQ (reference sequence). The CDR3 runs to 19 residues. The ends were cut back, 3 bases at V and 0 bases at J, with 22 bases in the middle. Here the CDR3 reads CASSFPQGLSSDSTDTQYF. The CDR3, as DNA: TGTGCCAGCAGCTTCCCCCAGGGGTTGAGTAGCGATAGCACAGATACGCAGTATTTT.

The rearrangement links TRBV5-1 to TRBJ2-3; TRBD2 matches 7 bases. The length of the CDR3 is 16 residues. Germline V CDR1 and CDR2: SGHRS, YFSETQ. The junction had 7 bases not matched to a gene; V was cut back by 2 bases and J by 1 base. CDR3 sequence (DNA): TGCGCCAGCAGCTTAGGTTCTAGCGGACGCACAGATACGCAGTATTTT. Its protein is CASSLGSSGRTDTQYF.

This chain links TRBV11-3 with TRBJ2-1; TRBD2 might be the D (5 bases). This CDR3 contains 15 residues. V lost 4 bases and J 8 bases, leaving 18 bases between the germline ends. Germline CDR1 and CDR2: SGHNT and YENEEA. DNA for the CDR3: TGTGCCAGCAGCTGGGTAGGGAGAAAGTTGGATGAGCAGTTCTTC. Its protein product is CASSWVGRKLDEQFF. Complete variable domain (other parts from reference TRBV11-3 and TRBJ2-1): EAGVVQSPRYKIIEKKQPVAFWCNPISGHNTLYWYLQNLGQGPELLIRYENEEAVDDSQLPKDRFSAERLKGVDSTLKIQPAELGDSAVYLCASSWVGRKLDEQFFGPGTRLTVL.

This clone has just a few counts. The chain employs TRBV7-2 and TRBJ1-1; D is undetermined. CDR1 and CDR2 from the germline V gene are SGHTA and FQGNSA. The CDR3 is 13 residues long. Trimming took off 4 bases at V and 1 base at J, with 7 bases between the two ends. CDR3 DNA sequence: TGTGCCAGCAGCTCGTCCAGGAACACTGAAGCTTTCTTT. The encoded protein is CASSSSRNTEAFF.

CDR3 residues: CASSYLGTSGNNEQFF. CDR3 sequence (DNA): TGTGCCAGCAGCTACCTCGGGACTAGCGGGAACAATGAGCAGTTCTTC. J is TRBJ2-1 and V is TRBV7-3; 13 bases are shared with TRBD2. The CDR3 contains 16 residues. Germline values: CDR1 SGHTA, CDR2 FQGTGA. Unmatched junction bases numbered 5, after V lost 4 bases and J lost 5 bases.

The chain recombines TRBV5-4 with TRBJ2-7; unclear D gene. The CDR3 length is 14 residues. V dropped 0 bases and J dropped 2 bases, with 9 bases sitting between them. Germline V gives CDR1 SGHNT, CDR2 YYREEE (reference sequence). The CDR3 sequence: CASSLATGTYEQYF. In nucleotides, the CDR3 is TGTGCCAGCAGCTTGGCTACGGGTACCTACGAGCAGTACTTC.

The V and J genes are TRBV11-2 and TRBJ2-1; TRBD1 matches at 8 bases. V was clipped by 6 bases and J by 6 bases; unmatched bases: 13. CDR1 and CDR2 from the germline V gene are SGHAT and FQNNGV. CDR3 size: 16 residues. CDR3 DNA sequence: TGTGCCAGCAGACTCCTCAGGGGGCGCCGGACCAATGAGCAGTTCTTC. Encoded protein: CASRLLRGRRTNEQFF.

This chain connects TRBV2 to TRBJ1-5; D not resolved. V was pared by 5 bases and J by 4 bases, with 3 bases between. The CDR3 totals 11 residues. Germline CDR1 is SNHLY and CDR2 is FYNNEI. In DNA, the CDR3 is TGTGCCAGCAGTTCTAATCAGCCCCAGCATTTT. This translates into CASSSNQPQHF.

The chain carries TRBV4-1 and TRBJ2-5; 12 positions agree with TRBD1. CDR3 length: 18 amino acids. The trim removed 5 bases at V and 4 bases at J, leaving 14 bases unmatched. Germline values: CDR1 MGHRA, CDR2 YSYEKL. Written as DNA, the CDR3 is TGCGCCAGCAGCACCCAACCTTCCGGGACAGGGGGCTTAGAGACCCAGTACTTC. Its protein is CASSTQPSGTGGLETQYF.

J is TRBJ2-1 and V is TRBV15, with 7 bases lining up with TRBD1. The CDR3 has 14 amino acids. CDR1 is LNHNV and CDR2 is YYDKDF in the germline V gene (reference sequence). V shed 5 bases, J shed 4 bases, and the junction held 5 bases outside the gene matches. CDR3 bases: TGTGCCACCAGCCCCCGGACAGGATACAATGAGCAGTTCTTC. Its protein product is CATSPRTGYNEQFF.

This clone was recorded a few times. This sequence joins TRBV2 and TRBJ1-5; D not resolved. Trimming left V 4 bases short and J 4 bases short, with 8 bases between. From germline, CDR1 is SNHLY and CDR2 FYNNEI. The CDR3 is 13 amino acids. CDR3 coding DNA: TGTGCCAGCAGTGCTACGGGGAATCAGCCCCAGCATTTT. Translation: CASSATGNQPQHF.

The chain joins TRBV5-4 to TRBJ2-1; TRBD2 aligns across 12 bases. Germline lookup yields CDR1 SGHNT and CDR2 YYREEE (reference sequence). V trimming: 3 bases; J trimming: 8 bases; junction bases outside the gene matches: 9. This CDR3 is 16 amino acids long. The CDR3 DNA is TGTGCCAGCAGCTCTATCGGACTAGCGGGACCAGATGAGCAGTTCTTC. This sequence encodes CASSSIGLAGPDEQFF.

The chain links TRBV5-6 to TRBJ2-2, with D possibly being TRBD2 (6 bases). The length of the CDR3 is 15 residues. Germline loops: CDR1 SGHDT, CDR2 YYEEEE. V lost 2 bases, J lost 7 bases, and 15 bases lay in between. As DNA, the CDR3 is TGTGCCAGCAGCTTAGGAAGGAGGGCCAACGGGGAGCTGTTTTTT. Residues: CASSLGRRANGELFF. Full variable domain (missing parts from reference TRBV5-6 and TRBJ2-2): DAGVTQSPTHLIKTRGQQVTLRCSPKSGHDTVSWYQQALGQGPQFIFQYYEEEERQRGNFPDRFSGHQFPNYSSELNVNALLLGDSALYLCASSLGRRANGELFFGEGSRLTVL.

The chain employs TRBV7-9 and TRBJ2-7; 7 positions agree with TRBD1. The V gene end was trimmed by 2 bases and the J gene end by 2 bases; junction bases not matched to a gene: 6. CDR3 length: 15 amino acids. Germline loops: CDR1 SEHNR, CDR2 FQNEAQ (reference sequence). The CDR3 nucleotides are TGTGCCAGCAGCTTATCGGACAGGCAACCCTACGAGCAGTACTTC. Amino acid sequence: CASSLSDRQPYEQYF.

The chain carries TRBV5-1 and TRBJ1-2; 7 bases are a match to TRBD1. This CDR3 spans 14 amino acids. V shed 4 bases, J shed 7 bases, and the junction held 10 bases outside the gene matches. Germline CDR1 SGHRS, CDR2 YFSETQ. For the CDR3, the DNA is TGCGCCAGCAGCCCAACAGGGGTAGAGAGTGGCTACACCTTC. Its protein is CASSPTGVESGYTF.

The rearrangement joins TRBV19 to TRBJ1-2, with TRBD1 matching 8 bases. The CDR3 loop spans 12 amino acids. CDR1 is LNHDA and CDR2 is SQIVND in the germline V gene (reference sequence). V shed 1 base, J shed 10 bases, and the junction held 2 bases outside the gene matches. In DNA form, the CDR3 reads TGTGCCAGTAGTATAGGACAGGGGAACTACACCTTC. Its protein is CASSIGQGNYTF.

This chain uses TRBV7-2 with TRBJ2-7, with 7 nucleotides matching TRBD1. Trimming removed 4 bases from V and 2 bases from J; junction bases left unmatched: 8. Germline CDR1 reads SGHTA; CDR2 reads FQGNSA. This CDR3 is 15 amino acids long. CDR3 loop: CASSYGQAFAYEQYF. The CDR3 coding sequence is TGTGCCAGCAGCTACGGACAGGCTTTTGCCTACGAGCAGTACTTC.

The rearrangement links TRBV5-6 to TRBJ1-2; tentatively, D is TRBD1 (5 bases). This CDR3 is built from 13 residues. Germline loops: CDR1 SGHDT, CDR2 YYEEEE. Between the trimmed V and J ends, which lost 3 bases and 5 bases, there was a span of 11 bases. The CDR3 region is CASSSAGGYGYTF. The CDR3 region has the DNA TGTGCCAGCAGCTCCGCGGGGGGTTATGGCTACACCTTC.

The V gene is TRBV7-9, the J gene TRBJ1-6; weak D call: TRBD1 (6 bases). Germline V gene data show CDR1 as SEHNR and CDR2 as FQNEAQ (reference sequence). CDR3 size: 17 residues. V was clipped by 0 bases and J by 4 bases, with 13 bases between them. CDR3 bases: TGTGCCAGCAGCTTAGCGCAGGACAGTTTATATAATTCACCCCTCCACTTT. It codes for CASSLAQDSLYNSPLHF.

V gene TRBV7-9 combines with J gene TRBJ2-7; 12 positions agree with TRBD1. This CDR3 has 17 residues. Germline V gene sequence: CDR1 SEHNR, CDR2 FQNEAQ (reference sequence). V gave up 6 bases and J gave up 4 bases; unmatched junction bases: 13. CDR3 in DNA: TGTGCCAGCAGACGAGGAGCCGGGACAGGGGGCTTTTACGAGCAGTACTTC. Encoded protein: CASRRGAGTGGFYEQYF. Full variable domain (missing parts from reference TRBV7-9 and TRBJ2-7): DTGVSQNPRHKITKRGQNVTFRCDPISEHNRLYWYRQTLGQGPEFLTYFQNEAQLEKSRLLSDRFSAERPKGSFSTLEIQRTEQGDSAMYLCASRRGAGTGGFYEQYFGPGTRLTVT.

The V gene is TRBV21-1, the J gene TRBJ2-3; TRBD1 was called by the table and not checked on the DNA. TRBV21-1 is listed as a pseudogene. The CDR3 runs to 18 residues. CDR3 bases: TGTGCCAGCAGCAAAAAATTCCGTCACAGGGGGAGTGCAGATACGCAGTATTTT. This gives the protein CASSKKFRHRGSADTQYF.

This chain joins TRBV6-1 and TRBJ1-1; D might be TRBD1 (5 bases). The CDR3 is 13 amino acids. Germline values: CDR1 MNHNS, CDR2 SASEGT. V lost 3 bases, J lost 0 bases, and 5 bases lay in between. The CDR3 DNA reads TGTGCCAGCAGTGAGACAGTGAACACTGAAGCTTTCTTT. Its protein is CASSETVNTEAFF.

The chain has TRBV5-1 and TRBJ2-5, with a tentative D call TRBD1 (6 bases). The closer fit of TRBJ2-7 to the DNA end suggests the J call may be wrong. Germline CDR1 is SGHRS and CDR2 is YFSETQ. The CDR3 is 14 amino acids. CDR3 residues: CASSLSGAPYEQYF. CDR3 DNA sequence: TGCGCCAGCAGCTTATCAGGGGCGCCCTACGAGCAGTACTTC.

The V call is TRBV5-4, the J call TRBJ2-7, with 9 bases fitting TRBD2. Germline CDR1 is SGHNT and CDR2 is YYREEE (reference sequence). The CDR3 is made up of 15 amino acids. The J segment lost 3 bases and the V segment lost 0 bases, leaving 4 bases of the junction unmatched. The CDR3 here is CASSLGAGGSYEQYF. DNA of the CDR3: TGTGCCAGCAGCTTGGGAGCGGGAGGAAGCTACGAGCAGTACTTC.

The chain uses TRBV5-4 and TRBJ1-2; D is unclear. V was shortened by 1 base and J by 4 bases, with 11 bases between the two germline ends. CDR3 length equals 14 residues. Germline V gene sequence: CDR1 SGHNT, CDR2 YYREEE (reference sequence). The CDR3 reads CASSLWPTAYGYTF. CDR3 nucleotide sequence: TGTGCCAGCAGCTTGTGGCCGACTGCCTATGGCTACACCTTC.

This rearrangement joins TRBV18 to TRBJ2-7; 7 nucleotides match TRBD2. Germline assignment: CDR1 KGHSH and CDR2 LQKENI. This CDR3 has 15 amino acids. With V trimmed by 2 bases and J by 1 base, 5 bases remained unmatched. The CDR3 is CASSPVRGGSYEQYF. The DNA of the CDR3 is TGTGCCAGCTCACCAGTGCGCGGGGGATCCTACGAGCAGTACTTC.

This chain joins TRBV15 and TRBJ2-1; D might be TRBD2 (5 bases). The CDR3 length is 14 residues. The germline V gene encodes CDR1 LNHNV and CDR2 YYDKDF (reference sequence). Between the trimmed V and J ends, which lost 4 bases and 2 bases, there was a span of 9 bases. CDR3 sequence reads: CATSMKRTYNEQFF. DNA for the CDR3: TGTGCCACCAGCATGAAGCGGACCTACAATGAGCAGTTCTTC.